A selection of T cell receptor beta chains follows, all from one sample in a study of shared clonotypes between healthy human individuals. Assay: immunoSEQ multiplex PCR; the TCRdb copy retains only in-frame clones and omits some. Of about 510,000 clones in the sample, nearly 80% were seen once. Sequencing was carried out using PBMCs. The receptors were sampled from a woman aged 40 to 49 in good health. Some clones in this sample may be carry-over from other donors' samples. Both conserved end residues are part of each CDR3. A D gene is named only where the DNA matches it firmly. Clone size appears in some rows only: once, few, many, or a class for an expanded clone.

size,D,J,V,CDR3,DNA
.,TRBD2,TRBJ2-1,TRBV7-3,CASSSGLEGNEQFF,TGTGCCAGCAGCTCGGGACTAGAGGGCAATGAGCAGTTCTTC
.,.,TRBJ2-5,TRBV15,CATSRLGPETQYF,TGTGCCACCAGCAGACTAGGTCCGGAGACCCAGTACTTC
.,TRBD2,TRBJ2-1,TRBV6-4,CASGLSRDSGRRPYNEQFF,TGTGCCAGCGGCCTAAGTCGGGATAGCGGGAGGCGTCCCTACAATGAGCAGTTCTTC
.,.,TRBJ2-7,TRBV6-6,CASSYSPYEQYF,TGTGCCAGCAGTTACTCCCCCTACGAGCAGTACTTC
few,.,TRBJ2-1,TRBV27,CASIQTTYNEQFF,TGTGCCAGCATACAGACAACCTACAATGAGCAGTTCTTC
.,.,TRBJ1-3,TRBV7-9,CASSNEARGPGNTIYF,TGTGCCAGCAGCAACGAAGCACGGGGGCCTGGAAACACCATATATTTT
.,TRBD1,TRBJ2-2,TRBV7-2,CASSLQGALTGELFF,TGTGCCAGCAGCCTCCAGGGGGCGCTAACCGGGGAGCTGTTTTTT
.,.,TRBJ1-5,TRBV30,CAWSETGLYQPQHF,TGTGCCTGGAGCGAAACAGGCCTTTATCAGCCTCAGCATTTT
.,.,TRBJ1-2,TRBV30,CAWSETALMGGYTF,TGTGCCTGGAGTGAAACAGCCCTTATGGGTGGCTACACCTTC
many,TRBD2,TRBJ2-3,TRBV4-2,CASSQRLRTSGRIATDTQYF,TGTGCCAGCAGCCAAAGGCTTAGGACTAGCGGGAGGATAGCCACAGATACGCAGTATTTT
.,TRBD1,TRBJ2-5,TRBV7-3,CASSPDRAKETQYF,TGTGCCAGCAGCCCAGACAGGGCCAAGGAGACCCAGTACTTC
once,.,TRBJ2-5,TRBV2,CASREGGEETQYF,TGTGCCAGCAGGGAGGGGGGAGAAGAGACCCAGTACTTC
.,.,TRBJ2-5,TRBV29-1,CSVKDSHETQYF,TGCAGCGTCAAAGACAGCCACGAGACCCAGTACTTC
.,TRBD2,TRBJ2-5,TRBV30,CAWDPGMMAGGPDGETQYF,TGTGCCTGGGACCCGGGAATGATGGCGGGAGGGCCGGATGGGGAGACCCAGTACTTC
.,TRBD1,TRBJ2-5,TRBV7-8,CASSQHRGVKETQYF,TGTGCCAGCAGCCAACACAGGGGAGTTAAGGAGACCCAGTACTTC
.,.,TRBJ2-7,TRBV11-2,CASSLLGGSEQYF,TGTGCCAGCAGCCTGTTAGGTGGTTCGGAGCAGTACTTC
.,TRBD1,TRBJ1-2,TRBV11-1,CASSLGDREPGYGYTF,TGTGCCAGCAGCTTGGGGGACAGGGAACCCGGCTATGGCTACACCTTC
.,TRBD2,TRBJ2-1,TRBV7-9,CASSWGREGNEQFF,TGTGCCAGCAGCTGGGGGAGGGAAGGCAATGAGCAGTTCTTC
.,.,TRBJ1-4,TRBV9,CASSASGVELFF,TGTGCCAGCAGCGCATCCGGCGTAGAACTGTTTTTT
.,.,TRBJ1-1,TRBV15,CATSRDTEAFF,TGTGCCACCAGCAGAGACACTGAAGCTTTCTTT
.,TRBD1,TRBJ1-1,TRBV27,CASSPRTGIRTEAFF,TGTGCCAGCAGTCCAAGGACAGGGATAAGAACTGAAGCTTTCTTT
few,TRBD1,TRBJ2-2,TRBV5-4,CASSGQGAWTGELFF,TGTGCCAGCAGCGGACAGGGGGCTTGGACCGGGGAGCTGTTTTTT
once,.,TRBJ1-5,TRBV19,CASSPPPGGSQPQHF,TGTGCCAGTAGTCCACCTCCTGGGGGCAGTCAGCCCCAGCATTTT
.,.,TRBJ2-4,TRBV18,CASSPPGKGDIQYF,TGTGCCAGCTCACCACCCGGGAAGGGGGACATTCAGTACTTC
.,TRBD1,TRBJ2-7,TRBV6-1,CASSELPDRGDEQYF,TGTGCCAGCAGTGAACTTCCGGACAGGGGCGACGAGCAGTACTTC
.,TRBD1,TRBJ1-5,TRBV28,CASSWARGDQPQHF,TGTGCCAGCAGTTGGGCCAGGGGGGATCAGCCCCAGCATTTT
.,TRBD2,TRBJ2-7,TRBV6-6,CASSAGLAGGPEYF,TGTGCCAGCAGTGCGGGACTAGCGGGAGGGCCCGAGTACTTC
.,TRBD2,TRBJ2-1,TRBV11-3,CASSLLAGSYNEQFF,TGTGCCAGCAGCTTACTAGCGGGCAGCTACAATGAGCAGTTCTTC
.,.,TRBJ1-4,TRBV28,CATQGPGEKLFF,TGTGCCACCCAGGGGCCGGGTGAAAAACTGTTTTTT
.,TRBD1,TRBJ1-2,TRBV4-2,CASSRSSTGDLYGYTF,TGTGCCAGCAGCCGTTCATCTACAGGGGATCTCTATGGCTACACCTTC
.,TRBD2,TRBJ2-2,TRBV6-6,CALSTSGRNGELFF,TGTGCTCTCTCTACTAGCGGGAGGAACGGGGAGCTGTTTTTT
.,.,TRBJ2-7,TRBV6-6,CASTAGYPIYEQYF,TGTGCCAGCACCGCGGGGTATCCCATCTACGAGCAGTACTTC
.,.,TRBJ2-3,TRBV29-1,CSAYLMGTDTQYF,TGCAGCGCCTACCTAATGGGGACAGATACGCAGTATTTT
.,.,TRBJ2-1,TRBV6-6,CASSYSLAENEQFF,TGTGCCAGCAGTTACAGTTTGGCGGAAAATGAGCAGTTCTTC
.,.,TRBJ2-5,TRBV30,CAWSHGETQYF,TGTGCCTGGAGTCATGGGGAGACCCAGTACTTC
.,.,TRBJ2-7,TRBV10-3,CAISESRGGTSYEQYF,TGTGCCATCAGTGAGTCACGGGGCGGGACTTCCTACGAGCAGTACTTC
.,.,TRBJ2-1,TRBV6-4,CASSAGVGSYNEQFF,TGTGCCAGCAGCGCCGGTGTGGGCTCATACAATGAGCAGTTCTTC
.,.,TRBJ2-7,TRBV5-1,CASSLTTANYEQYF,TGCGCCAGCAGCTTGACCACAGCCAACTACGAGCAGTACTTC
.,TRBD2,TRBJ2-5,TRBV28,CASSLAGDLQETQYF,TGTGCCAGCAGCCTAGCGGGGGATCTTCAAGAGACCCAGTACTTC
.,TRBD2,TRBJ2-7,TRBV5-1,CASSWRGSGTYEQYF,TGCGCCAGCAGCTGGCGGGGTAGCGGGACCTACGAGCAGTACTTC
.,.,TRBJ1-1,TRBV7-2,CASRQPPTTEAFF,TGTGCCAGCAGGCAACCACCCACCACTGAAGCTTTCTTT
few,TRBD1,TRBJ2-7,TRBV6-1,CASRRDRGLYEQYF,TGTGCCAGCCGCCGGGACAGGGGGCTCTACGAGCAGTACTTC
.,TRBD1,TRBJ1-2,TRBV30,CAWNTGAEYGYTF,TGTGCCTGGAATACAGGGGCGGAATATGGCTACACCTTC
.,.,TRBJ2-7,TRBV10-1,CASSERGSGYEQYF,TGCGCCAGCAGTGAACGAGGATCGGGCTACGAGCAGTACTTC
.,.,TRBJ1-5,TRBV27,CASSLIFTGVSNQPQHF,TGTGCCAGCAGTTTGATTTTTACAGGAGTAAGCAATCAGCCCCAGCATTTT
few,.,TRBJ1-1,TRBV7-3,CASSFYKGGTEAFF,TGTGCCAGCAGCTTTTACAAGGGTGGCACTGAAGCTTTCTTT
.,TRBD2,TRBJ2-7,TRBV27,CASSRPGGSYEQYF,TGTGCCAGCAGCAGGCCGGGCGGGAGCTACGAGCAGTACTTC
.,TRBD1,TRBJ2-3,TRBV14,CASSQRGLGPTDTQYF,TGTGCCAGCAGCCAGAGGGGGCTCGGCCCAACAGATACGCAGTATTTT
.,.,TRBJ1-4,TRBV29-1,CSVGTRQGGKLFF,TGCAGCGTTGGTACCCGGCAGGGAGGGAAACTGTTTTTT
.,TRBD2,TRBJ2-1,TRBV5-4,CASSSTSASNEQFF,TGTGCCAGCAGCTCCACTAGCGCAAGCAATGAGCAGTTCTTC
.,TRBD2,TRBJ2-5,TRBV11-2,CASSSGTSGRTAWVETQYF,TGTGCCAGCAGCTCCGGGACTAGCGGGAGAACGGCGTGGGTAGAGACCCAGTACTTC
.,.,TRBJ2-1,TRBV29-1,CSAPDGGNEQFF,TGCAGCGCACCCGACGGGGGCAATGAGCAGTTCTTC
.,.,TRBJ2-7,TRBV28,CASSPPGHSTYEQYF,TGTGCCAGCAGTCCCCCGGGACACTCGACCTACGAGCAGTACTTC
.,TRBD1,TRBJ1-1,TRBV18,CASSPPGQGTQAFF,TGTGCCAGCTCACCGCCGGGACAGGGGACTCAAGCTTTCTTT
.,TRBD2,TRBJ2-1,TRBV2,CASRQAGGLGEQFF,TGTGCCAGCAGACAAGCGGGAGGGCTTGGTGAGCAGTTCTTC
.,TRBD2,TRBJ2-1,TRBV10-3,CAISTSEENEQFF,TGTGCCATCAGTACTAGCGAGGAAAATGAGCAGTTCTTC
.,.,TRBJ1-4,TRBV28,CASSLSGSEKLFF,TGTGCCAGCAGTTTATCCGGGAGCGAAAAACTGTTTTTT